The 26 T cell receptor beta chains reported below all come from one sample, sequenced in a study of blood T cell repertoires in COVID-19. Produced via immunoSEQ multiplex PCR; TCRdb's table is partial and in-frame only. The table lists about 97,000 clones, around nine tenths of them singletons. The sequencing sample was made of peripheral blood. The receptors derive from a human donor in a cohort sampled during active COVID-19.

The chain joins TRBV7-9 to TRBJ2-3; TRBD2 is a possible D gene (6 bases). CDR3 size: 17 residues. V was shortened by 4 bases and J by 0 bases, with 17 bases between the two germline ends. CDR1 is SEHNR and CDR2 is FQNEAQ in the germline V gene (reference sequence). This chain's CDR3 is CASSSTISGTSTDTQYF. CDR3 DNA sequence: TGTGCCAGCAGCTCGACGATTAGCGGAACTAGCACAGATACGCAGTATTTT.

The rearrangement joins TRBV11-2 to TRBJ2-1; D is uncertain. Germline V gene lookup returns CDR1 SGHAT and CDR2 FQNNGV. The CDR3 runs 16 residues. With 1 base removed from V and 10 bases from J, the gap between germline ends came to 20 bases. DNA for the CDR3: TGTGCCAGCAGCTTAGGAGCTCGAACCCTCTTACGAGAGCAGTTCTTC. Translating it yields CASSLGARTLLREQFF.

The rearrangement links TRBV4-1 to TRBJ2-2; 9 bases agree with TRBD1. Germline CDR1 and CDR2: MGHRA and YSYEKL. With 3 bases clipped from V and 8 bases from J, the junction kept 7 bases outside the gene matches. The CDR3 length is 15 residues. CDR3 loop: CASSHPGQGRGELFF. CDR3 DNA sequence: TGCGCCAGCAGCCATCCGGGACAGGGCAGAGGGGAGCTGTTTTTT.

V usage is TRBV5-1 and J usage is TRBJ1-2, with 12 bases fitting TRBD1. Germline assignment: CDR1 SGHRS and CDR2 YFSETQ. The length of the CDR3 is 15 residues. The V gene end was trimmed by 0 bases and the J gene end by 8 bases; junction bases not matched to a gene: 5. Here the CDR3 DNA reads TGCGCCAGCAGCTTGGCGGGACAGGGGGCCGGGGGCTACACCTTC. This sequence encodes CASSLAGQGAGGYTF.

The J gene is TRBJ2-7, the V gene TRBV7-2; 7 nucleotides match TRBD1. The V gene's germline CDR1 is SGHTA and CDR2 FQGNSA. CDR3 length: 14 amino acids. V lost 5 bases to trimming and J lost 4 bases; unmatched junction nucleotides: 8. CDR3 in amino acids: CASSLDDRAYEQYF. The CDR3 DNA sequence: TGTGCCAGCAGCCTAGACGACAGGGCTTACGAGCAGTACTTC.

In its sample, this clone was seen a few times. The V gene is TRBV4-2, the J gene TRBJ1-5; weak D call: TRBD1 (5 bases). The CDR3 extends over 15 amino acids. Germline loops: CDR1 LGHNA, CDR2 YNFKEQ. Trimming stripped 0 bases from V and 1 base from J, with 7 bases between. Written as DNA, the CDR3 is TGTGCCAGCAGCCAAGAAGGGGTGAGCAATCAGCCCCAGCATTTT. It encodes CASSQEGVSNQPQHF.

V and J are TRBV27 and TRBJ2-1, with TRBD2 matching 8 bases. The V and J ends lost 5 bases and 8 bases, in that order; junction bases with no gene match: 14. Germline CDR1 reads MNHEY; CDR2 reads SMNVEV (reference sequence). CDR3 length equals 16 residues. For the CDR3, the DNA is TGTGCCAGCAGTCTCACCGGGACTAGATGGATCGATGAGCAGTTCTTC. Protein product: CASSLTGTRWIDEQFF.

The chain combines TRBV19 with TRBJ1-5, with D perhaps TRBD1 (6 bases). The CDR3 totals 16 residues. Germline V gene sequence: CDR1 LNHDA, CDR2 SQIVND (reference sequence). V was clipped by 0 bases and J by 3 bases, with 12 bases between them. CDR3 nucleotide sequence: TGTGCCAGTAGTATAGACGGACAGTTAAACAATCAGCCCCAGCATTTT. It specifies CASSIDGQLNNQPQHF.

V is TRBV7-2 and J is TRBJ2-1; weak D call: TRBD2 (6 bases). CDR3 length: 16 amino acids. V was trimmed by 5 bases and J by 1 base, leaving 15 bases between them. Per germline, CDR1 SGHTA and CDR2 FQGNSA. Here the CDR3 DNA reads TGTGCCAGCAGCGCCCCCGGACTACGATCCTACAATGAGCAGTTCTTC. Translating gives CASSAPGLRSYNEQFF. The full variable domain, with the rest looked up from reference TRBV7-2 and TRBJ2-1, is GAGVSQSPSNKVTEKGKDVELRCDPISGHTALYWYRQSLGQGLEFLIYFQGNSAPDKSGLPSDRFSAERTGGSVSTLTIQRTQQEDSAVYLCASSAPGLRSYNEQFFGPGTRLTVL.

V gene TRBV3-1 (or the pseudogene TRBV3-2) combines with J gene TRBJ1-2; D is unresolved. CDR1 LGHDT and CDR2 YNNKEL come from the germline V gene (reference sequence). The CDR3 length is 14 residues. V was clipped by 0 bases and J by 5 bases, with 10 bases between them. The CDR3 region is CASSQDLGGYGYTF. The CDR3 DNA is TGTGCCAGCAGCCAAGATTTAGGCGGATATGGCTACACCTTC.

The V and J genes are TRBV15 and TRBJ2-1; 9 positions agree with TRBD2. The CDR3 contains 16 residues. In germline, CDR1 is LNHNV, CDR2 YYDKDF (reference sequence). The ends lost 0 bases at V and 3 bases at J; junction bases unmatched: 3. The CDR3 DNA is TGTGCCACCAGCAGAGACGCTAGCGGGAACTACAATGAGCAGTTCTTC. This encodes CATSRDASGNYNEQFF.

The sample holds one count of this clone. This chain joins TRBV11-1 and TRBJ1-1; TRBD1 matches at 7 bases. Germline values: CDR1 SGHAT, CDR2 FQDESV (reference sequence). Trimming at V came to 7 bases and at J to 1 base, leaving 6 bases not matched to a gene. The CDR3 spans 14 residues. The CDR3 reads CASTRRGQNTEAFF. CDR3 DNA: TGTGCCAGCACCCGAAGGGGGCAGAACACTGAAGCTTTCTTT.

The chain links TRBV5-1 to TRBJ2-3; possibly TRBD1 for D (5 bases). Trimming took off 1 base at V and 1 base at J, with 10 bases between the two ends. The V gene's germline CDR1 is SGHRS and CDR2 YFSETQ. This CDR3 comprises 15 residues. Here the CDR3 reads CASSLMGPGTDTQYF. The CDR3 nucleotides read TGCGCCAGCAGCTTGATGGGGCCCGGCACAGATACGCAGTATTTT.

The chain employs TRBV3-1 (or the pseudogene TRBV3-2) and TRBJ1-6, with a weak D call TRBD1 (5 bases). This CDR3 spans 17 amino acids. Deletions cut 0 bases from V and 10 bases from J, with 19 bases between. Per the germline V gene, CDR1 is LGHDT and CDR2 is YNNKEL (reference sequence). CDR3 in DNA: TGTGCCAGCAGCCAAGATAGAACAGGCCGATCGGCGTCACCCCTCCACTTT. It is translated as CASSQDRTGRSASPLHF.

The chain uses TRBV11-2 and TRBJ2-6, with D maybe TRBD2 (5 bases). V lost 0 bases, J lost 3 bases, and 6 bases lay in between. Germline-derived CDR1 and CDR2 are SGHAT and FQNNGV. The CDR3 loop spans 15 amino acids. The chain's CDR3 is CASSLDGGGANVLTF. For the CDR3, the DNA is TGTGCCAGCAGCTTAGATGGAGGTGGGGCCAACGTCCTGACTTTC.

This chain links TRBV29-1 with TRBJ2-1, with D maybe TRBD1 (6 bases). V dropped 2 bases and J dropped 7 bases, with 12 bases sitting between them. This CDR3 has 13 amino acids. Germline CDR1 reads SQVTM; CDR2 reads ANQGSEA. In nucleotides, the CDR3 is TGCAGCGTTGAAAGGGTAAGGGGGAATGAGCAGTTCTTC. It codes for CSVERVRGNEQFF.

The chain is built from TRBV12-3 or TRBV12-4 and TRBJ1-2; 7 nucleotides match TRBD1. The CDR3 runs 13 residues. Trimming removed 5 bases from V and 2 bases from J; junction bases left unmatched: 2. Written as DNA, the CDR3 is TGTGCCAGCAGTCCGGACAGGAACTATGGCTACACCTTC. This encodes CASSPDRNYGYTF.

This clone came up a few times. The chain carries TRBV6-5 and TRBJ1-3; no reliable D call. Trimming shortened V by 6 bases and J by 0 bases, and 9 bases separated the two germline ends. Germline values: CDR1 MNHEY, CDR2 SVGAGI. The CDR3 extends over 14 amino acids. CDR3 protein: CASSLQSSGNTIYF. The CDR3 DNA reads as TGTGCCAGCAGCCTACAGAGCTCTGGAAACACCATATATTTT.

The chain combines TRBV19 with TRBJ1-1, with unresolved D. V was pared by 3 bases and J by 2 bases, with 10 bases between. This CDR3 region has 14 residues. Germline CDR1 reads LNHDA; CDR2 reads SQIVND (reference sequence). The CDR3 DNA sequence: TGTGCCAGTAGTATGACCCACAGAAACACTGAAGCTTTCTTT. Its protein product is CASSMTHRNTEAFF. Using reference TRBV19 and TRBJ1-1 for the parts outside the CDR3, the full variable domain is DGGITQSPKYLFRKEGQNVTLSCEQNLNHDAMYWYRQDPGQGLRLIYYSQIVNDFQKGDIAEGYSVSREKKESFPLTVTSAQKNPTAFYLCASSMTHRNTEAFFGQGTRLTVV.

V and J are TRBV3-1 (or the pseudogene TRBV3-2) and TRBJ2-3; 13 nucleotides align to TRBD2. This CDR3 is built from 17 residues. Trimming at V came to 1 base and at J to 4 bases, leaving 5 bases not matched to a gene. Germline lookup yields CDR1 LGHDT and CDR2 YNNKEL (reference sequence). CDR3 sequence reads: CASSQGLAGGGADTQYF. The CDR3 DNA is TGTGCCAGCAGCCAAGGACTAGCGGGAGGAGGAGCAGATACGCAGTATTTT.

The chain uses TRBV27 and TRBJ2-2, with TRBD2 identical over 7 bases. This CDR3 is 15 amino acids long. V dropped 8 bases and J dropped 3; count of bases not matched to a gene: 9. Germline assignment: CDR1 MNHEY and CDR2 SMNVEV (reference sequence). The CDR3 DNA reads TGTGCCAGCTCTCCTCGGGGGGACGACACCGGGGAGCTGTTTTTT. Its protein is CASSPRGDDTGELFF.

The chain carries TRBV5-1 and TRBJ1-1, with a tentative D call TRBD1 (6 bases). The CDR3 spans 16 residues. Trimming left V 2 bases short and J 0 bases short, with 14 bases between. Germline V gene sequence: CDR1 SGHRS, CDR2 YFSETQ. The CDR3 protein is CASSFRGENMNTEAFF. In nucleotides, the CDR3 is TGCGCCAGCAGCTTCAGGGGAGAGAACATGAACACTGAAGCTTTCTTT.

The chain has TRBV5-1 and TRBJ2-1; TRBD2 matches at 12 bases. The CDR3 is made up of 19 amino acids. V lost 3 bases to trimming and J lost 0 bases; unmatched junction nucleotides: 10. The germline gives CDR1 SGHRS, CDR2 YFSETQ. CDR3 in DNA: TGCGCCAGCAGCTCGCTCCGACTAGCGGGGGTGGGCTCCTACAATGAGCAGTTCTTC. This encodes CASSSLRLAGVGSYNEQFF. Full variable domain (missing parts from reference TRBV5-1 and TRBJ2-1): KAGVTQTPRYLIKTRGQQVTLSCSPISGHRSVSWYQQTPGQGLQFLFEYFSETQRNKGNFPGRFSGRQFSNSRSEMNVSTLELGDSALYLCASSSLRLAGVGSYNEQFFGPGTRLTVL.

J is TRBJ1-2 and V is TRBV6-5; unclear D gene. Trimming shortened V by 0 bases and J by 3 bases, and 8 bases separated the two germline ends. CDR3 length: 14 residues. Germline V gene data show CDR1 as MNHEY and CDR2 as SVGAGI. Here the CDR3 reads CASSYSRQYYGYTF. CDR3 DNA sequence: TGTGCCAGCAGTTACTCGAGGCAGTACTATGGCTACACCTTC.

This rearrangement joins TRBV10-2 to TRBJ2-3, with a tentative D call TRBD2 (7 bases). This CDR3 spans 18 amino acids. Germline CDR1 is WSHSY and CDR2 is SAAADI. Trimming pared 8 bases from V and 4 bases from J, leaving 28 bases between. CDR3 in amino acids: CASLGPLGGGSPPDTQYF. CDR3 in DNA: TGCGCCAGCCTAGGACCCCTAGGGGGGGGATCACCCCCAGATACGCAGTATTTT.

V usage is TRBV9 and J usage is TRBJ2-2; perhaps TRBD1 as D (5 bases). The germline CDR1 and CDR2 sequences are SGDLS and YYNGEE. V gave up 5 bases and J gave up 2 bases, with 13 bases separating them. The CDR3 sequence is 15 residues long. Written as DNA, the CDR3 is TGTGCCAGCAGTTTTGACAGTCGAAACACCGGGGAGCTGTTTTTT. It encodes CASSFDSRNTGELFF.